This note documents a single TCR beta chain sequence. Seattle-derived patients entered the study during active infection and were followed longitudinally. The CDR3 totals 15 residues. Germline loops: CDR1 MNHEY, CDR2 SMNVEV (reference sequence). V gave up 7 bases and J gave up 0 bases; unmatched junction bases: 7. These data come from a study of blood T cell repertoires in COVID-19. Profiling relied on immunoSEQ multiplex PCR, and the TCRdb table lists in-frame clones only, not all of them. The sample consists of about 120,000 clones, 90% of them appearing once. Specimen: peripheral blood. The chain recombines TRBV27 with TRBJ2-5; 8 bases line up with TRBD1. This TCR came from an older woman with COVID-19, enrolled during active disease. CDR3 region: CASKPDRVNQETQYF. The CDR3 DNA is TGTGCCAGCAAGCCGGACAGGGTAAACCAAGAGACCCAGTACTTC.